This TCR beta chain is from a study of blood T cells in healthy people across ages. Regarding the study as a whole: Among T cells, TCR beta diversity per million cells dropped roughly linearly as age rose. Lack of knowledge of donor CMV status possibly confounded expanded clonotype changes.

The use of a sample-barcoded 5' primer and a J-beta primer mix characterized a second PCR of roughly 6 to 11 cycles. TCRdb re-analysed the 5' RACE reads in MiXCR, keeping a single row per CDR3 protein. The repertoire holds about 650,000 distinct CDR3 sequences, about a third seen once, with about 16% in the top ten. In the case of this clonotype: Antigen unknown.

V was trimmed by 2 bases and J by 4 bases, leaving 11 bases between them. This CDR3 spans 14 amino acids. Germline V gene sequence: CDR1 SGHRS, CDR2 YFSETQ. The chain is built from TRBV5-1 and TRBJ2-3; D possibly corresponds to TRBD2 (5 bases). Sequencing input: blood. This TCR was recovered from a woman aged 80 or over in good health. CDR3 protein: CASSLADKADTQYF. The CDR3 DNA is TGCGCCAGCAGCTTAGCGGATAAGGCAGATACGCAGTATTTT.